A selection of T cell receptor beta chains follows, all from one sample in a study of shared clonotypes between healthy human individuals. Repertoires were generated with immunoSEQ multiplex PCR, while TCRdb's copy carries only in-frame clones and drops some. In the table there are about half a million clones, roughly 80% of which are singletons. The sample consisted of PBMCs. The source is a woman in her thirties or forties in good health. Some clones in this sample may be carry-over from other donors' samples. Each CDR3 is given with its conserved first and last residue. D genes are given only for firm matches. Size is omitted from some rows. Given values are once, few, many or a class for expanded clones.

>-|TRBD1|16|TRBV7-9|TRBJ2-5
TGTGCCAGCAGCTTAGTACGACAGGGTCTCCAAGAGACCCAGTACTTC
CASSLVRQGLQETQYF
>-|-|12|TRBV5-1|TRBJ1-2
TGCGCCAGCAGCTTGGACGCAGCCCATCACACCTTC
CASSLDAAHHTF
>-|TRBD2|17|TRBV5-1|TRBJ2-7
TGCGCCAGCAGCTTGGGGGCGGGAGGGACTCTAGCCTACGAGCAGTACTTC
CASSLGAGGTLAYEQYF
>many|-|14|TRBV19|TRBJ2-5
TGTGCCAGTAGTCCTGGGGGACTTCTTGAGACCCAGTACTTC
CASSPGGLLETQYF
>-|TRBD2|14|TRBV4-1|TRBJ2-5
TGCGCCAGCAGTCGGACTAGCGGGATACTGGCCCAGTACTTC
CASSRTSGILAQYF
>-|TRBD2|14|TRBV19|TRBJ2-7
TGTGCCAGTAGTACTCCGGGACTAGCGGACGAGCAGTACTTC
CASSTPGLADEQYF
>once|-|18|TRBV5-1|TRBJ1-1
TGCGCCAGCAGCCTACCCCGGGCAGGGAGGTCCGTATTAACTGAAGCTTTCTTT
CASSLPRAGRSVLTEAFF
>-|TRBD1|15|TRBV28|TRBJ2-1
TGTGCCAGCAGATCCTGGGACAGGGCCACGGATGAGCAGTTCTTC
CASRSWDRATDEQFF
>-|TRBD2|15|TRBV29-1|TRBJ2-2
TGCAGCGCACAACTAGGACTAGCCCTCACCGGGGAGCTGTTTTTT
CSAQLGLALTGELFF
>-|-|15|TRBV7-3|TRBJ2-3
TGTGCCAGCAGCTTAGCCCCGGGAGACACAGATACGCAGTATTTT
CASSLAPGDTDTQYF
>-|-|14|TRBV30|TRBJ1-5
TGTGCCTGGAGTTCTGGCAGGGCGGGTCAGCCCCAGCATTTT
CAWSSGRAGQPQHF
>-|-|16|TRBV30|TRBJ2-1
TGTGCCTGGAGTGTACTCGGAGGAGGGCCCAGCAATGAGCAGTTCTTC
CAWSVLGGGPSNEQFF
>-|TRBD2|22|TRBV10-3|TRBJ2-4
TGTGCCATCAGCGAGTCCTCCGTTTGGATAGCGGGGACCCTACTAGCCAAAAACATTCAGTACTTC
CAISESSVWIAGTLLAKNIQYF
>-|TRBD2|15|TRBV7-8|TRBJ2-5
TGTGCCAGCAGCTTGCTAGCGGGAGAGTGGGAGACCCAGTACTTC
CASSLLAGEWETQYF
>-|TRBD2|17|TRBV7-2|TRBJ2-7
TGTGCCAGCAGCCGAACTAGCGGGAGGGCACTTCTGGGCGAGCAGTACTTC
CASSRTSGRALLGEQYF
>once|-|13|TRBV15|TRBJ2-3
TGTGCCACCAACCAGCGGATCACAGATACGCAGTATTTT
CATNQRITDTQYF
>-|-|16|TRBV10-2|TRBJ1-5
TGCGCCAGCAGGCCCAACCGAGCGAATGGCAATCAGCCCCAGCATTTT
CASRPNRANGNQPQHF
>-|-|16|TRBV10-3|TRBJ1-3
TGTGCCATCAGTAACAGGGAACCGAGCTCTGGAAACACCATATATTTT
CAISNREPSSGNTIYF
>-|TRBD1|13|TRBV2|TRBJ1-2
TGTGCCAGCAGTGGGGACAGGGTGGAGGGCTACACCTTC
CASSGDRVEGYTF
>-|TRBD1|14|TRBV7-3|TRBJ2-3
TGTGCCAGCAGCTTAATGACAGGGTCAGATACGCAGTATTTT
CASSLMTGSDTQYF
>-|TRBD2|18|TRBV7-9|TRBJ2-5
TGTGCCAGCAGCTTAGGGACTAGCGGGAGTGGAGGGCGAGAGACCCAGTACTTC
CASSLGTSGSGGRETQYF
>-|TRBD2|15|TRBV9|TRBJ2-5
TGTGCCAGCAGCGTAGATGCGGGAGTGGGGGAGACCCAGTACTTC
CASSVDAGVGETQYF
>once|-|13|TRBV5-1|TRBJ1-2
TGCGCCAGCAGCTTGCAGGGTGACTATGGCTACACCTTC
CASSLQGDYGYTF
>-|TRBD1|15|TRBV13|TRBJ2-3
TGTGCCAGCAGCTTGGGGACAGTAGTTTCAGATACGCAGTATTTT
CASSLGTVVSDTQYF
>-|TRBD2|15|TRBV7-1|TRBJ2-5
TGTGCCAGCACCAAAAGCGGGAGTGTGAGGGAGACCCAGTACTTC
CASTKSGSVRETQYF
>once|-|13|TRBV2|TRBJ2-5
TGTGCCAGCAGTGTGTCTGGAGAAGAGACCCAGTACTTC
CASSVSGEETQYF
>-|TRBD1|15|TRBV9|TRBJ1-4
TGTGCCAGCAGCGTCTGGACAGGGGCGGGGGAAAAACTGTTTTTT
CASSVWTGAGEKLFF
>-|-|14|TRBV4-2|TRBJ1-1
TGTGCCAGCAGCCAAGAGGCAGGGGACGCTGAAGCTTTCTTT
CASSQEAGDAEAFF
>-|-|13|TRBV11-2|TRBJ2-7
TGTGCCAGCAGCCCTCCCCGGGTCTACGAGCAGTACTTC
CASSPPRVYEQYF
>-|-|13|TRBV4-1|TRBJ1-3
TGCGCCAGCAGCCAAGATCAAAGGGGCACCATATATTTT
CASSQDQRGTIYF
>-|-|12|TRBV2|TRBJ1-5
TGTGCCAGCAGGGCGACTGGTCAGCCCCAGCATTTT
CASRATGQPQHF
>-|TRBD1|13|TRBV5-1|TRBJ2-7
TGCGCCAGCAGCCCCGGGACAGGGGGCGAGCAGTACTTC
CASSPGTGGEQYF
>-|TRBD2|18|TRBV13|TRBJ2-2
TGTGCCAGCACCCCCGGTCAAGCGGGAGGGATGGGCACCGGGGAGCTGTTTTTT
CASTPGQAGGMGTGELFF
>few|-|15|TRBV6-1|TRBJ2-2
TGTGCCAGCAGCACTACTCTAGCCCAGACCGGGGAGCTGTTTTTT
CASSTTLAQTGELFF
>-|-|12|TRBV19|TRBJ1-2
TGTGCCAGTAGTATTGGAACAGCCTTCTACACCTTC
CASSIGTAFYTF
>few|-|14|TRBV19|TRBJ1-5
TGTGCCAGTAGTCCAAACAGGGTTGATCAGCCCCAGCATTTT
CASSPNRVDQPQHF
>-|TRBD2|17|TRBV10-2|TRBJ2-3
TGCGCCAGCAGCCCGGGAGTTAGCGGGGGTCGCGCAGATACGCAGTATTTT
CASSPGVSGGRADTQYF
>-|-|13|TRBV28|TRBJ1-3
TGTGCCAGCAGTGACAGGAGAAGAAACACCATATATTTT
CASSDRRRNTIYF
>once|-|15|TRBV5-6|TRBJ2-3
TGTGCCAGCAGCTGGGGTGGCCTAAGCACAGATACGCAGTATTTT
CASSWGGLSTDTQYF
>-|TRBD2|15|TRBV19|TRBJ2-7
TGTGCCAGTAGTAGGCTAGCGGGAAGTGCCTACGAGCAGTACTTC
CASSRLAGSAYEQYF
>-|TRBD1|14|TRBV2|TRBJ1-2
TGTGCCAGCAGACGGGACAGGGGGTACTATGGCTACACCTTC
CASRRDRGYYGYTF
>-|-|17|TRBV5-8|TRBJ2-7
TGTGCCAGCAGCCTCTATTACCAGGATGGCAAGGGCTACGAGCAGTACTTC
CASSLYYQDGKGYEQYF